These 29 T cell receptor beta chains originate from one sample sequenced in a study of blood T cell repertoires in COVID-19. Method: immunoSEQ multiplex PCR; TCRdb's copy keeps in-frame clones and lacks some. In the table there are nearly 35,000 clones, more than 75% of which are singletons. The sequencing input was peripheral blood. These receptors were obtained from a man aged 65-85 years with acute or convalescent COVID-19.

A few counts support this clone. CDR3 bases: TGTGCCAGCTGGGACAGAGACATTTGGACTGAAGCTTTCTTT. This encodes CASWDRDIWTEAFF. V usage is TRBV28 and J usage is TRBJ1-1; TRBD1 matches 7 bases. CDR3 length: 14 residues. V lost 8 bases and J lost 5; bases outside the gene matches: 11. CDR1 is MDHEN, CDR2 SYDVKM, per germline.

The gene calls are TRBV5-6 and TRBJ1-1, with D hard to call. The germline gives CDR1 SGHDT, CDR2 YYEEEE. With 4 bases removed from V and 0 bases from J, the gap between germline ends came to 19 bases. There are 17 residues in the CDR3. The CDR3 region has the DNA TGTGCCAGCAGCCGTTTGGCCCGGGTTCCCATGAACACTGAAGCTTTCTTT. It translates to CASSRLARVPMNTEAFF.

This chain joins TRBV6-1 and TRBJ1-1, with D possibly matching TRBD1 (5 bases). Between the trimmed V and J ends, which lost 1 base and 8 bases, there was a span of 11 bases. In germline, CDR1 is MNHNS, CDR2 SASEGT. The CDR3 runs to 13 residues. In DNA form, the CDR3 reads TGTGCCAGCAGTGAAGGGGGACTCCAGGAAGCTTTCTTT. Translating it yields CASSEGGLQEAFF.

This clone has a single count. The J gene is TRBJ1-4, the V gene TRBV28; D is unresolved. Germline values: CDR1 MDHEN, CDR2 SYDVKM. This CDR3 has 14 residues. With 4 bases removed from V and 11 bases from J, the gap between germline ends came to 17 bases. The CDR3 region has the DNA TGTGCCAGCAGTTCCCCCGCGGCCGCTGGGAAACTGTTTTTT. Protein product: CASSSPAAAGKLFF.

The V gene is TRBV29-1, the J gene TRBJ2-3; D may be TRBD2 (7 bases). Deletions cut 7 bases from V and 8 bases from J, with 19 bases between. The CDR3 totals 13 residues. CDR1 is SQVTM and CDR2 is ANQGSEA in the germline V gene. CDR3 amino acids: CSARGAALVTQYF. DNA for the CDR3: TGCAGCGCTCGGGGGGCCGCACTAGTTACGCAGTATTTT.

The chain employs TRBV27 and TRBJ1-2, with 7 bases identical to TRBD1. The CDR3 loop spans 14 amino acids. Looked up from germline, CDR1 is MNHEY and CDR2 is SMNVEV (reference sequence). Trimming cost V 7 bases and J 0 bases; bases outside gene matches: 5. The CDR3 reads CASKTGLANYGYTF. DNA for the CDR3: TGTGCCAGCAAGACAGGGCTTGCTAACTATGGCTACACCTTC.

J is TRBJ2-1 and V is TRBV6-4; weak D call: TRBD2 (6 bases). V dropped 5 bases and J dropped 7 bases, with 21 bases sitting between them. Per the germline V gene, CDR1 is MRHNA and CDR2 is SNTAGT. The CDR3 loop spans 16 amino acids. The CDR3 DNA sequence: TGTGCCAGCAGTAGGGGTGGGACTCGTGCTAAAAATGAGCAGTTCTTC. This encodes CASSRGGTRAKNEQFF.

This clone was found once. The rearrangement uses TRBV29-1 and TRBJ2-3; TRBD1 is a possible D gene (7 bases). V shed 1 base and J shed 1 base, with 12 bases lying between them. Germline assignment: CDR1 SQVTM and CDR2 ANQGSEA. The CDR3 is 15 residues long. The CDR3: CSVEVGGTGTDTQYF. The CDR3 DNA follows: TGCAGCGTTGAAGTAGGGGGGACAGGCACAGATACGCAGTATTTT.

The chain carries TRBV7-9 and TRBJ1-1; 8 bases align to TRBD1. After removal of 4 bases from V and 5 bases from J, the junction contained 6 bases not matched to a gene. CDR3 size: 14 residues. CDR1 SEHNR and CDR2 FQNEAQ come from the germline V gene (reference sequence). The CDR3 sequence: CASSSTGGGTEAFF. CDR3 DNA sequence: TGTGCCAGCAGCTCAACAGGGGGGGGAACTGAAGCTTTCTTT.

The chain couples TRBV18 to TRBJ2-5, with 7 bases aligning to TRBD2. J gave up 5 bases and V 0 bases, and 3 bases lay outside the gene matches. The CDR3 has 14 amino acids. CDR1 KGHSH and CDR2 LQKENI come from the germline V gene. CDR3 residues: CASSPPAGDETQYF. The DNA of the CDR3 is TGTGCCAGCTCACCACCGGCGGGGGACGAGACCCAGTACTTC.

The rearrangement links TRBV4-3 to TRBJ1-2; D call uncertain. The length of the CDR3 is 13 residues. Trimming removed 3 bases from V and 2 bases from J, with 7 bases in between. CDR1 LGHNA and CDR2 YSLEER come from the germline V gene. CDR3 in DNA: TGCGCCAGCAGCCAGCCCGGGAACTATGGCTACACCTTC. Its protein is CASSQPGNYGYTF.

The J gene is TRBJ1-1, the V gene TRBV10-3; D ambiguous. Trimming cost V 3 bases and J 4 bases, with 12 bases left between them. The CDR3 is 14 residues long. CDR1 and CDR2 from the germline V gene are ENHRY and SYGVKD. The CDR3 loop is CAISDGSSGTEAFF. As DNA, the CDR3 is TGTGCCATCAGTGATGGCAGCTCGGGCACTGAAGCTTTCTTT.

This rearrangement joins TRBV7-8 to TRBJ2-7, with TRBD1 identical over 7 bases. CDR1 and CDR2 from the germline V gene are SGHVS and FQNEAQ. J was trimmed by 0 bases and V by 4 bases; bases with no gene match: 6. This CDR3 is built from 15 residues. The CDR3, as DNA: TGTGCCAGCAGCTCAAACAGGGGTACCTCCTACGAGCAGTACTTC. Translating it yields CASSSNRGTSYEQYF.

J is TRBJ2-7 and V is TRBV5-6; tentatively, D is TRBD1 (5 bases). Germline V gene lookup returns CDR1 SGHDT and CDR2 YYEEEE. V was trimmed by 4 bases and J by 6 bases, leaving 11 bases between them. The length of the CDR3 is 12 residues. The CDR3 region is CASSIGVSEQYF. DNA for the CDR3: TGTGCCAGCAGCATAGGGGTGAGCGAGCAGTACTTC. The variable domain in full, completed from reference TRBV5-6 and TRBJ2-7, reads DAGVTQSPTHLIKTRGQQVTLRCSPKSGHDTVSWYQQALGQGPQFIFQYYEEEERQRGNFPDRFSGHQFPNYSSELNVNALLLGDSALYLCASSIGVSEQYFGPGTRLTVT.

This sequence joins TRBV7-9 and TRBJ2-3, with D tentatively TRBD1 (5 bases). There are 15 residues in the CDR3. Germline values: CDR1 SEHNR, CDR2 FQNEAQ (reference sequence). V gave up 5 bases and J gave up 10 bases, with 22 bases separating them. The chain's CDR3 is CASSPRRERPSAQYF. CDR3 in DNA: TGTGCCAGCAGCCCTCGCAGGGAACGTCCTTCGGCGCAGTATTTT.

The J gene is TRBJ1-4, the V gene TRBV5-8; tentative D call: TRBD1 (6 bases). The CDR3 covers 14 residues. V was pared by 1 base and J by 7 bases, with 11 bases between. Germline V gene data show CDR1 as SGHTS and CDR2 as YDEGEE. CDR3 in DNA: TGTGCCAGCAGCTTGATGGGAGGGGGTGAAAAACTGTTTTTT. It encodes CASSLMGGGEKLFF.

The chain joins TRBV29-1 to TRBJ2-3; perhaps TRBD1 as D (5 bases). CDR1 and CDR2 (germline): SQVTM, ANQGSEA. V was cut by 0 bases and J by 5 bases, with 18 bases left in between. This CDR3 has 16 amino acids. In DNA, the CDR3 is TGCAGCGTTGAAGATCGACAGCATCCGCCCATAGATACGCAGTATTTT. Its protein product is CSVEDRQHPPIDTQYF.

The J gene is TRBJ1-6, the V gene TRBV19; the D gene is possibly TRBD1 (6 bases). Looked up from germline, CDR1 is LNHDA and CDR2 is SQIVND (reference sequence). This CDR3 is built from 15 residues. V was pared by 4 bases and J by 9 bases, with 16 bases between. The CDR3 sequence: CASSTGQTGGSPLHF. In DNA form, the CDR3 reads TGTGCCAGTAGTACCGGACAGACAGGAGGTTCACCCCTCCACTTT.

This sequence joins TRBV27 and TRBJ1-2, with D unclear. Trimming cost V 6 bases and J 4 bases, with 18 bases left between them. Germline CDR1 is MNHEY and CDR2 is SMNVEV (reference sequence). The CDR3 is 15 amino acids. The CDR3 DNA sequence: TGTGCCAGCAGAGGTGAGTCGCCGAGGCTCTATGGCTACACCTTC. It specifies CASRGESPRLYGYTF.

In its sample, this clone was seen a few times. The rearrangement links TRBV30 to TRBJ1-1; TRBD1 aligns across 8 bases. After removal of 1 base from V and 5 bases from J, the junction contained 3 bases not matched to a gene. The length of the CDR3 is 13 residues. Germline V gene lookup returns CDR1 GTSNPN and CDR2 SVGIG (reference sequence). CDR3 in DNA: TGTGCCTGGAGTGGACAGGGGAGAACTGAAGCTTTCTTT. Protein sequence: CAWSGQGRTEAFF.

The chain uses TRBV18 and TRBJ2-1, with D tentatively TRBD1 (6 bases). V shed 1 base and J shed 10 bases, with 17 bases lying between them. CDR3 length: 15 residues. Per the germline V gene, CDR1 is KGHSH and CDR2 is LQKENI. CDR3 DNA sequence: TGTGCCAGCTCACCACAATCACCGGGACACGGGGAGCAGTTCTTC. Residues: CASSPQSPGHGEQFF.

The CDR3 coding sequence is TGTGCCAGCAGTCAGACAGGGGACGGAGAGACCCAGTACTTC. It encodes CASSQTGDGETQYF. V usage is TRBV28 and J usage is TRBJ2-5, with 8 bases identical to TRBD1. In germline, CDR1 is MDHEN, CDR2 SYDVKM. Losses at the gene ends were 5 bases for V and 4 bases for J; bases not matched to a gene: 6. The CDR3 runs 14 residues.

The V call is TRBV5-1, the J call TRBJ2-5; D is possibly TRBD1 (5 bases). The CDR3 runs to 15 residues. Germline loops: CDR1 SGHRS, CDR2 YFSETQ. Between the trimmed V and J ends, which lost 0 bases and 1 base, there was a span of 10 bases. The CDR3 DNA reads TGCGCCAGCAGCTTGGGGGGCAGCCTCCAAGAGACCCAGTACTTC. This gives the protein CASSLGGSLQETQYF.

V usage is TRBV5-1 and J usage is TRBJ2-1; a weak D match, TRBD2 (5 bases). The V end was cut by 3 bases, the J end by 0 bases, with 13 bases between. This CDR3 contains 16 residues. CDR1 is SGHRS, CDR2 YFSETQ, per germline. The CDR3 coding sequence is TGCGCCAGCAGCTCCGGACTCTCGAGCTCCTACAATGAGCAGTTCTTC. Translating gives CASSSGLSSSYNEQFF. Combining the CDR3 with reference TRBV5-1 and TRBJ2-1 gives the whole variable domain KAGVTQTPRYLIKTRGQQVTLSCSPISGHRSVSWYQQTPGQGLQFLFEYFSETQRNKGNFPGRFSGRQFSNSRSEMNVSTLELGDSALYLCASSSGLSSSYNEQFFGPGTRLTVL.

The CDR3 DNA reads as TGTGCCAGCAGTGAAAGCGGGGGTAGCACAGATACGCAGTATTTT. Protein: CASSESGGSTDTQYF. V is TRBV6-4 and J is TRBJ2-3, with 8 positions matching TRBD2. The CDR3 runs 15 residues. V was clipped by 3 bases and J by 0 bases; unmatched bases: 2. Per the germline V gene, CDR1 is MRHNA and CDR2 is SNTAGT.

The V gene is TRBV4-1, the J gene TRBJ2-3; 8 bases fit TRBD2. Germline V CDR1 and CDR2: MGHRA, YSYEKL. This CDR3 has 16 residues. Trimming removed 3 bases from V and 4 bases from J; junction bases left unmatched: 9. The CDR3 DNA reads as TGCGCCAGCAGCCACCTGAGCGGGGGTTCGCCAGATACGCAGTATTTT. It codes for CASSHLSGGSPDTQYF.

This chain joins TRBV6-2 or TRBV6-3 and TRBJ1-2; 10 bases align to TRBD1. Germline values: CDR1 MNHEY, CDR2 SVGEGT. Trimming took 5 bases from V and 8 from J; bases not matched to a gene: 5. The CDR3 has 13 residues. The CDR3 DNA reads as TGTGCCAGCAGTCGACAGGGGGCTCAGGGCTACACCTTC. The encoded protein is CASSRQGAQGYTF.

The rearrangement joins TRBV23-1 to TRBJ1-1; possibly TRBD1 for D (5 bases). TRBV23-1 is treated as an ORF (open reading frame) with a function not yet certain. With 8 bases removed from V and 5 bases from J, the gap between germline ends came to 15 bases. This CDR3 has 13 residues. CDR3 protein: CASSRRGGTEAFF. The CDR3 bases are TGCGCCAGCTCCCGGCGCGGGGGTACTGAAGCTTTCTTT.

The chain recombines TRBV15 with TRBJ2-5; 11 bases match TRBD2. J lost 5 bases, V lost 9 bases, and 2 bases had no gene match. The germline V gene encodes CDR1 LNHNV and CDR2 YYDKDF (reference sequence). This CDR3 contains 12 residues. Written as DNA, the CDR3 is TGTGCCACGGGACTAGCGGAGGAGACCCAGTACTTC. This encodes CATGLAEETQYF.